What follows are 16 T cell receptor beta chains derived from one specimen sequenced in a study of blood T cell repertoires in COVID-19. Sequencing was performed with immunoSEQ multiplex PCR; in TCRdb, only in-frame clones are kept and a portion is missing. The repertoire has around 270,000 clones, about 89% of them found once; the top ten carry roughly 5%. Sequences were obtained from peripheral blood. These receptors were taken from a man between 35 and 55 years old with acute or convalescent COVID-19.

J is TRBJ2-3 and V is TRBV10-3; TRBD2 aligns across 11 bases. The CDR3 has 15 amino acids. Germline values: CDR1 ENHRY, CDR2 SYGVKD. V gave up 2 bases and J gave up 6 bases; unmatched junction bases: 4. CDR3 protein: CAISETSGGRDTQYF. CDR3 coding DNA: TGTGCCATCAGTGAGACTAGCGGGGGTCGGGATACGCAGTATTTT.

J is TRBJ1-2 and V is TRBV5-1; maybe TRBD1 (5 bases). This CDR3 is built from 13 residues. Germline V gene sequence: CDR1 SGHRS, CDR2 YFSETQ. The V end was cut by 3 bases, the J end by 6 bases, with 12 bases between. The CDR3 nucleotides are TGCGCCAGCAGCTCCTCAGGGATTAATGGCTACACCTTC. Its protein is CASSSSGINGYTF.

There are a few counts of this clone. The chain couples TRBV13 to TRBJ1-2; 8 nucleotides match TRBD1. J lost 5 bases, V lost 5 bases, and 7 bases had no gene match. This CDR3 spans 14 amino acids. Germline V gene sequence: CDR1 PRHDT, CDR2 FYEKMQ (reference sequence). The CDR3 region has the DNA TGTGCCAGCAGCCCGCAGGGGGCAGGTTATGGCTACACCTTC. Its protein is CASSPQGAGYGYTF. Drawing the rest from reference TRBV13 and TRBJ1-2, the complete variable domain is AAGVIQSPRHLIKEKRETATLKCYPIPRHDTVYWYQQGPGQDPQFLISFYEKMQSDKGSIPDRFSAQQFSDYHSELNMSSLELGDSALYFCASSPQGAGYGYTFGSGTRLTVV.

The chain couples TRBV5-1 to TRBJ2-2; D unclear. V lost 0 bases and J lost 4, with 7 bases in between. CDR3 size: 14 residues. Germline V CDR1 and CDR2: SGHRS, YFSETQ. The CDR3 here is CASSLVGGTGELFF. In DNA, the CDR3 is TGCGCCAGCAGCTTGGTAGGCGGCACCGGGGAGCTGTTTTTT.

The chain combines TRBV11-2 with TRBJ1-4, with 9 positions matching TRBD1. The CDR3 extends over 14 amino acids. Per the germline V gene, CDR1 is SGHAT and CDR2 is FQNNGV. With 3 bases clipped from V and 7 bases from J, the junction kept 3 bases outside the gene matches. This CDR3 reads CASSFTGGGEKLFF. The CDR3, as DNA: TGTGCCAGCAGCTTTACAGGGGGCGGTGAAAAACTGTTTTTT.

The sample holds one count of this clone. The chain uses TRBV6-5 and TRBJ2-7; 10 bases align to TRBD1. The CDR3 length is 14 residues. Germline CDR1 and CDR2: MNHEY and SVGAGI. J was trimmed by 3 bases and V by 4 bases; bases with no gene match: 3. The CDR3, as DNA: TGTGCCAGCAGTTGGACAGGGGGATACTACGAGCAGTACTTC. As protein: CASSWTGGYYEQYF.

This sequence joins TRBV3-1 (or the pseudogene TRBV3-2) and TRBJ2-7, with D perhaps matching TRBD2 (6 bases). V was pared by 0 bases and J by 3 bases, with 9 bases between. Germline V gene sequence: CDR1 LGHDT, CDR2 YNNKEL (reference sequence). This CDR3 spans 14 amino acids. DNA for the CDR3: TGTGCCAGCAGCCAAGATCCCGGGGGCTACGAGCAGTACTTC. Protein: CASSQDPGGYEQYF.

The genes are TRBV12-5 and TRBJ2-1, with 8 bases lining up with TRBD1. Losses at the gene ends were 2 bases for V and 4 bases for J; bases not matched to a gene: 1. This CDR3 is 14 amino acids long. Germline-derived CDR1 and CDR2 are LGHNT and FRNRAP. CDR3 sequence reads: CASGLRDRYNEQFF. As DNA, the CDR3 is TGTGCTAGTGGTTTGCGGGACAGGTACAATGAGCAGTTCTTC.

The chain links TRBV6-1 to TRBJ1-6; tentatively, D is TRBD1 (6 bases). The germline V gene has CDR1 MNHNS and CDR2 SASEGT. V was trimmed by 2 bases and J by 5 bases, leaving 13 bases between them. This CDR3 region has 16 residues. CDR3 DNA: TGTGCCAGCAGTGAAACCAGGGGTCGGGATAATTCACCCCTCCACTTT. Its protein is CASSETRGRDNSPLHF.

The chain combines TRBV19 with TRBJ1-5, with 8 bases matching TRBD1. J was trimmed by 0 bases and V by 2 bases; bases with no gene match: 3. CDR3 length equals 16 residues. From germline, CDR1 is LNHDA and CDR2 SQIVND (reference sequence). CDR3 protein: CASSIWTGRSNQPQHF. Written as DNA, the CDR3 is TGTGCCAGTAGTATATGGACAGGGCGTAGCAATCAGCCCCAGCATTTT.

The CDR3 nucleotides are TGCGCCAGCAGCCAAGTCCTTAACCAGGCTAACTATGGCTACACCTTC. It yields the protein CASSQVLNQANYGYTF. The chain has TRBV4-1 and TRBJ1-2; the D is unclear. The CDR3 has 16 amino acids. V was clipped by 1 base and J by 0 bases, with 12 bases between them. Germline V gene sequence: CDR1 MGHRA, CDR2 YSYEKL.

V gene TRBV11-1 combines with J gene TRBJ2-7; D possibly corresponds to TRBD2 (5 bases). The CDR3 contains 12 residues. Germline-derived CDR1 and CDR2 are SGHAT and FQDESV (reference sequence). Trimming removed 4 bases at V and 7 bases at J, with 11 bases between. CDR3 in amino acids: CASSSITGEQYF. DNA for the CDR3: TGTGCCAGCAGCTCTATAACGGGGGAGCAGTACTTC.

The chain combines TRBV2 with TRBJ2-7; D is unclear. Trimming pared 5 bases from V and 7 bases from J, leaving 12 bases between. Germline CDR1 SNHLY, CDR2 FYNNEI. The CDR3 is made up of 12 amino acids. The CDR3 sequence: CASSLMTNEQYF. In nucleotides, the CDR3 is TGTGCCAGCAGTCTGATGACAAATGAGCAGTACTTC.

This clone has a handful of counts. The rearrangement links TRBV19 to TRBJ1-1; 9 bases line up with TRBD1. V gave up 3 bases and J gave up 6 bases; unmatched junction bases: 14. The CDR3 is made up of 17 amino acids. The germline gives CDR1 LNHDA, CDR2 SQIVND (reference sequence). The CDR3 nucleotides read TGTGCCAGTAGTATGCCAGGACAGGGGAGGGGGAGGCCTGAAGCTTTCTTT. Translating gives CASSMPGQGRGRPEAFF. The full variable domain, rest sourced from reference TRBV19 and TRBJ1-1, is DGGITQSPKYLFRKEGQNVTLSCEQNLNHDAMYWYRQDPGQGLRLIYYSQIVNDFQKGDIAEGYSVSREKKESFPLTVTSAQKNPTAFYLCASSMPGQGRGRPEAFFGQGTRLTVV.

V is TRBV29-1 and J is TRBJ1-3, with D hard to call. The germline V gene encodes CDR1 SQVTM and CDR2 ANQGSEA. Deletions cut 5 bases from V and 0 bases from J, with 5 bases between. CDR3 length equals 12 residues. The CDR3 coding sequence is TGCAGCGTTCGGGTCTCTGGAAACACCATATATTTT. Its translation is CSVRVSGNTIYF.

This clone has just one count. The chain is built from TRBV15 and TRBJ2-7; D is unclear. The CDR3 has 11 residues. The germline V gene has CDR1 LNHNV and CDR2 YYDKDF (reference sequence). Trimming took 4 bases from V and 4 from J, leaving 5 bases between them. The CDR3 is CATSMLYEQYF. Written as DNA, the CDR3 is TGTGCCACCAGCATGCTATACGAGCAGTACTTC.